Presented here are 24 T cell receptor delta chains from one specimen sequenced in a study of gamma delta lymphoproliferative disorders and STAT genes. Genomic DNA from isolated PBMCs served as the sequencing template. TCRdb re-called clones from the multiplex PCR reads using CATT. The sample shows 3,000 to 4,000 delta-chain clones, under 1.2% of them seen only once. Sequenced material: blood. Receptor source: a human donor in good health.

This clone rates as medium-sized. The chain is built from TRDV1 and TRDJ1, with 8 bases aligning to TRDD3. The germline CDR1 and CDR2 sequences are TSWWSYY and QGS. This CDR3 contains 20 residues. V lost 4 bases, J lost 0 bases, and 19 bases stayed unmatched. This chain's CDR3 is CALGGLGYELGGRDTDKLIF. CDR3 in DNA: TGTGCTCTTGGGGGACTAGGCTACGAACTGGGGGGCCGGGACACCGATAAACTCATCTTT.

In regard to this clone: A far larger clone is only one base removed, so a read error is likely. The V call is TRDV1, the J call TRDJ3; 9 bases line up with TRDD3. TCRdb gives no J gene; it was assigned here by matching the DNA to germline. V shed 2 bases, J shed 1 base, and the junction held 27 bases outside the gene matches. The V gene's germline CDR1 is TSWWSYY and CDR2 QGS. The CDR3 spans 26 residues. CDR3 nucleotide sequence: TGTGCTCTTGGGGAATCTACCCAAAAAACCCCTCTTACTGGGGGGATACATTCCTGGGACACCCGACAGATGTTTTTC. Amino acids: CALGESTQKTPLTGGIHSWDTRQMFF.

This clone is large in the sample. The sample has other DNA sequences that encode this CDR3 too. The J gene is TRDJ1, the V gene TRDV2; 11 bases line up with TRDD3. After removal of 0 bases from V and 0 bases from J, the junction contained 8 bases not matched to a gene. CDR3 length equals 18 residues. Germline V lookup: CDR1 GEAIGNYY, CDR2 EKD. The CDR3 region is CACDTLFGGYVNTDKLIF. The CDR3, as DNA: TGTGCCTGTGACACCTTGTTTGGGGGATACGTAAACACCGATAAACTCATCTTT.

This clone was seen a handful of times. Given a far larger clone just one base away, this is likely a sequencing read error. Other DNA sequences in this sample translate to the same CDR3. The chain is built from TRDV2 and TRDJ1; 12 nucleotides align to TRDD3. Germline CDR1 and CDR2: GEAIGNYY and EKD. Trimming removed 3 bases from V and 5 bases from J; junction bases left unmatched: 24. CDR3 size: 21 residues. CDR3 loop: CACDPMRTGGYRAYEPDKLIF. In nucleotides, the CDR3 is TGTGCCTGTGACCCTATGCGTACTGGGGGATACAGGGCTTACGAACCTGATAAACTCATCTTT.

This clone was counted a few times. TCRdb lists the protein of a much larger clone for this DNA, which differs at residue 14, so this is likely a read error; the protein given here is translated from the DNA itself. This sequence joins TRDV1 and TRDJ1; 9 nucleotides align to TRDD3. Germline CDR1 reads TSWWSYY; CDR2 reads QGS. J lost 3 bases, V lost 0 bases, and 14 bases had no gene match. This CDR3 has 19 amino acids. This chain's CDR3 is CALGELKPYWGRYADKLIF. CDR3 DNA: TGTGCTCTTGGGGAACTAAAGCCGTACTGGGGGAGGTACGCCGATAAACTCATCTTT.

Concerning this clone: This likely came from a read error, as a far larger clone is one base away. The same CDR3 is also encoded by other DNA sequences in this sample. The chain has TRDV2 and TRDJ3; TRDD3 might be the D (5 bases). V shed 7 bases and J shed 0 bases, with 24 bases lying between them. The V gene's germline CDR1 is GEAIGNYY and CDR2 EKD. The CDR3 has 20 amino acids. Here the CDR3 DNA reads TGTGCCTGCGACCGGATAGCCGGGGGTACTAGCTCCTGGGACACCCGACAGATGTTTTTC. Protein product: CACDRIAGGTSSWDTRQMFF.

On this clone: This probably arose from a read error, given a far larger clone one base away. At the DNA level, this CDR3 is encoded by other sequences in the same sample as well. The chain links TRDV2 to TRDJ1; 12 positions agree with TRDD3. The CDR3 covers 16 residues. The junction had 12 bases not matched to a gene; V was cut back by 7 bases and J by 4 bases. Germline CDR1 is GEAIGNYY and CDR2 is EKD. The CDR3 reads CACDFLLGDTGDKLIF. The CDR3 nucleotides read TGTGCCTGCGACTTTCTACTGGGGGATACTGGCGATAAACTCATCTTT.

As regards this clone: TCRdb's listed protein matches a much larger clone and diverges from this DNA's translation at residue 5, likely through a read error; the protein shown comes from the DNA. The genes are TRDV2 and TRDJ1, with TRDD3 matching over 12 bases. With V trimmed by 3 bases and J by 1 base, 17 bases remained unmatched. Germline V gives CDR1 GEAIGNYY, CDR2 EKD. The CDR3 spans 20 residues. CDR3 bases: TGTGCCTGTGACGGGGTCGGCGGGCTGGGGGATACGAGGAGCACCGATAAACTCATCTTT. Its translation: CACDGVGGLGDTRSTDKLIF.

In regard to this clone: The translation of this DNA and the TCRdb protein of a much larger clone differ at residue 8, probably owing to a read error; the protein shown here is translated from the DNA. This sequence joins TRDV2 and TRDJ1; D might be TRDD1 or TRDD3, each matching 5 bases. CDR3 length equals 17 residues. Per germline, CDR1 GEAIGNYY and CDR2 EKD. V lost 3 bases, J lost 0 bases, and 19 bases lay in between. The CDR3 DNA is TGTGCCTGTGACTCCCTATTGGAGGATAGTTACACCGATAAACTCATCTTT. Amino acids: CACDSLLEDSYTDKLIF.

Within the sample, this clone is medium-sized. The CDR3, as DNA: TGTGCTCTTGGGGACGCTGGAAGCTTCCTACTATCTGGGAGGTACACCGATAAACTCATCTTT. Protein: CALGDAGSFLLSGRYTDKLIF. V is TRDV1 and J is TRDJ1; 8 bases match TRDD2. The CDR3 has 21 amino acids. V lost 3 bases and J lost 0; bases outside the gene matches: 21. Germline CDR1 and CDR2: TSWWSYY and QGS.

With respect to this clone: TCRdb shows a much larger clone's protein in place of this DNA's translation, and the two differ at residue 14, likely through a read error; the protein shown is translated from the DNA. CDR3 sequence reads: CACDRLGALGDDTGKLIF. The CDR3 DNA is TGTGCCTGTGACCGGCTAGGTGCACTGGGGGATGACACCGGTAAACTCATCTTT. The chain links TRDV2 to TRDJ1; 10 positions match TRDD3. The CDR3 sequence is 18 residues long. Germline values: CDR1 GEAIGNYY, CDR2 EKD.

As to this clone: The protein given by TCRdb reflects a much larger clone and differs at residue 5 from this DNA's translation, likely from a read error; the protein shown is the DNA's translation. The V and J genes are TRDV2 and TRDJ1, with TRDD3 matching over 7 bases. The germline gives CDR1 GEAIGNYY, CDR2 EKD. The CDR3 has 21 amino acids. V lost 3 bases and J lost 0; bases outside the gene matches: 24. DNA of the CDR3: TGTGCCTGTGACGCCGACTTGGTGGATACGCGTCAAGTTTTTTACACCGATAAACTCATCTTT. Its protein is CACDADLVDTRQVFYTDKLIF.

Here the J gene is TRDJ1 and the V gene is not called; the table's D call, TRDD3, has no DNA check behind it. This CDR3 is 21 amino acids long. The CDR3 DNA reads TGTGCCTGTGTCTCCCCCCGCCGTACTGGGGGATACTCGTTGGACACCGATAAACTCATCTTT. Translated: CACVSPRRTGGYSLDTDKLIF.

The sample holds a few counts of this clone. For this DNA, TCRdb reports the protein of a much larger clone, which diverges at residue 7, most likely from a read error; the protein presented here is translated directly from the DNA. The rearrangement links TRDV2 to TRDJ3; 10 nucleotides match TRDD3. The CDR3 is 19 residues long. Trimming at V came to 3 bases and at J to 1 base, leaving 8 bases not matched to a gene. Germline values: CDR1 GEAIGNYY, CDR2 EKD. CDR3 sequence reads: CACDSVPGDTSWDTRQMFF. The DNA of the CDR3 is TGTGCCTGTGACTCCGTACCGGGGGATACGTCCTGGGACACCCGACAGATGTTTTTC.

This clone appeared many times. Given a far larger clone just one base away, this is likely a sequencing read error. Other DNA sequences of this sample code for an identical CDR3. The rearrangement links TRDV2 to TRDJ3; 9 nucleotides match TRDD3. The CDR3 is 18 amino acids. V was pared by 0 bases and J by 0 bases, with 2 bases of the junction left unmatched. The germline V gene has CDR1 GEAIGNYY and CDR2 EKD. The CDR3 nucleotides are TGTGCCTGTGACACCGCTGGGGGATCCTCCTGGGACACCCGACAGATGTTTTTC. It is translated as CACDTAGGSSWDTRQMFF.

A remark on this clone: The protein recorded in TCRdb matches a much larger clone and deviates from this DNA's translation at residue 15, suggesting a read error; the protein here is obtained by translating the DNA. CDR3 sequence (DNA): TGTGCCTGTGACACCGTTCCATCTGGGGGATACGATCAGACCGGTAAACTCATCTTT. This sequence encodes CACDTVPSGGYDQTGKLIF. The rearrangement joins TRDV2 to TRDJ1, with TRDD3 identical over 12 bases. This CDR3 has 19 amino acids. Looked up from germline, CDR1 is GEAIGNYY and CDR2 is EKD.

Only a few counts were recorded for this clone. Since a far larger clone is one base different, this is likely a read error. Other DNA sequences in this specimen translate into the identical CDR3. The rearrangement uses TRDV1 and TRDJ1; TRDD3 agrees at 11 bases. The CDR3 contains 19 residues. Germline V CDR1 and CDR2: TSWWSYY, QGS. Trimming at V came to 0 bases and at J to 3 bases, leaving 12 bases not matched to a gene. This CDR3 is CALGELVLAYWGISDKLIF. The CDR3 DNA reads TGTGCTCTTGGGGAACTAGTTCTCGCTTACTGGGGGATATCCGATAAACTCATCTTT.

Regarding this clone: The protein recorded in TCRdb matches a much larger clone and deviates from this DNA's translation at residue 15, suggesting a read error; the protein here is obtained by translating the DNA. The CDR3 reads CACDTVGGYAETDKRIF. The DNA for the CDR3 is TGTGCCTGTGACACCGTTGGGGGATACGCGGAGACCGATAAACGCATCTTT. The chain employs TRDV2 and TRDJ1; 11 nucleotides align to TRDD3. There are 17 residues in the CDR3. The germline V gene encodes CDR1 GEAIGNYY and CDR2 EKD.

Points on this clone: The TCRdb protein, from a much larger clone, departs from this DNA's translation at residue 5, likely by read error; the protein shown derives from the DNA. The chain joins TRDV2 to TRDJ1, with 7 bases aligning to TRDD3. Germline loops: CDR1 GEAIGNYY, CDR2 EKD. The V gene end was trimmed by 2 bases and the J gene end by 6 bases; junction bases not matched to a gene: 23. CDR3 length: 19 residues. CDR3 in DNA: TGTGCCTGTGACATCGTGGGGGGACGTACTGGGGAGCGCCCTAATAAACTCATCTTT. Translated: CACDIVGGRTGERPNKLIF.

Of note for this clone: This is likely an artifact of a read error, given a far larger clone one base away. Distinct nucleotide sequences in the sample also encode this CDR3. The chain carries TRDV2 and TRDJ1, with 8 bases identical to TRDD3. The CDR3 spans 15 residues. Germline V CDR1 and CDR2: GEAIGNYY, EKD. Written as DNA, the CDR3 is TGTGCCTGTGACTCCTGGGGGACCCCGGGGGATAAGCTCATCTTT. It codes for CACDSWGTPGDKLIF.

There are a few counts of this clone. TCRdb records a much larger clone's protein for this DNA, with a difference at residue 9 that likely arises from a read error; the protein given is the translation of the DNA. The V and J genes are TRDV2 and TRDJ1, with 8 bases that match TRDD3. In germline, CDR1 is GEAIGNYY, CDR2 EKD. With V trimmed by 0 bases and J by 5 bases, 4 bases remained unmatched. This CDR3 comprises 14 residues. In DNA, the CDR3 is TGTGCCTGTGACACCGCGGGGATACAGGATAAACTCATCTTT. Translation: CACDTAGIQDKLIF.

With regard to this clone: The protein TCRdb gives is from a much larger clone and does not agree with this DNA's translation at residue 11, likely a read error; the protein shown here comes from the DNA. V usage is TRDV2 and J usage is TRDJ1, with TRDD3 matching 12 bases. J was trimmed by 9 bases and V by 3 bases; bases with no gene match: 10. The CDR3 is made up of 15 amino acids. In germline, CDR1 is GEAIGNYY, CDR2 EKD. The CDR3 region has the DNA TGTGCCTGTGACCCCCTGGGGGATACGCCAGAGGAACTCATCTTT. It yields the protein CACDPLGDTPEELIF.

Note on this clone: The protein that TCRdb holds for this DNA derives from a much larger clone and differs from the translated DNA at residue 16, which likely indicates a read error; the protein shown here is translated from the DNA. The chain is built from TRDV2 and TRDJ3, with 12 bases matching TRDD3. This CDR3 region has 21 residues. Germline V gene lookup returns CDR1 GEAIGNYY and CDR2 EKD. This CDR3 is CACDLVELGDTTAWDIRQMFF. CDR3 bases: TGTGCCTGTGACTTGGTTGAACTGGGGGATACTACGGCCTGGGACATCCGACAGATGTTTTTC.

This clone came up a few times. A read error is likely here: a far larger clone is one base away. The identical CDR3 is also encoded by other nucleotide sequences in the sample. DNA for the CDR3: TGTGCCTGCGACACGGCTGGGGGCCACTCCAGCTCCTGGGACACCCGACAGATGTTTTTC. It translates to CACDTAGGHSSSWDTRQMFF. The chain has TRDV2 and TRDJ3, with 7 bases that match TRDD3. The length of the CDR3 is 20 residues. Germline values: CDR1 GEAIGNYY, CDR2 EKD.